This passage covers 18 T cell receptor beta chains from one sample sequenced in a study of blood T cell repertoires in COVID-19. Here immunoSEQ multiplex PCR was the method, and the copy in TCRdb shows in-frame clones only, minus some. The sample records roughly 230,000 clones, more than 75% being singletons. What was sequenced was PBMCs or T cells enriched from blood (not recorded which). All receptors derive from a woman between 45 and 60 years old who had been exposed to COVID-19.

The rearrangement uses TRBV9 and TRBJ2-2; 7 positions agree with TRBD2. CDR1 and CDR2 (germline): SGDLS, YYNGEE. This CDR3 region has 15 residues. The trim removed 1 base at V and 5 bases at J, leaving 5 bases unmatched. The CDR3 region is CASSVFVGGTGELFF. Written as DNA, the CDR3 is TGTGCCAGCAGCGTATTCGTGGGGGGGACCGGGGAGCTGTTTTTT.

This chain links TRBV18 with TRBJ1-6; TRBD1 aligns across 10 bases. CDR1 is KGHSH and CDR2 is LQKENI in the germline V gene. The J segment lost 9 bases and the V segment lost 4 bases, leaving 9 bases of the junction unmatched. CDR3 length equals 16 residues. The CDR3: CASSLTGQGLTSPLHF. Written as DNA, the CDR3 is TGTGCCAGCTCACTAACGGGACAGGGGTTGACTTCACCCCTCCACTTT. The complete variable domain, with remaining parts taken from reference TRBV18 and TRBJ1-6, reads NAGVMQNPRHLVRRRGQEARLRCSPMKGHSHVYWYRQLPEEGLKFMVYLQKENIIDESGMPKERFSAEFPKEGPSILRIQQVVRGDSAAYFCASSLTGQGLTSPLHFGNGTRLTVT.

The rearrangement uses TRBV2 and TRBJ1-1; D is perhaps TRBD1 (6 bases). Germline-derived CDR1 and CDR2 are SNHLY and FYNNEI. V gave up 6 bases and J gave up 1 base, with 9 bases separating them. The CDR3 totals 13 residues. The CDR3 is CASRGQPNTEAFF. In nucleotides, the CDR3 is TGTGCCAGCAGAGGACAGCCGAACACTGAAGCTTTCTTT.

The rearrangement joins TRBV5-1 to TRBJ2-1; D possibly corresponds to TRBD2 (5 bases). The germline CDR1 and CDR2 sequences are SGHRS and YFSETQ. The CDR3 runs to 13 residues. Deletions cut 0 bases from V and 8 bases from J, with 9 bases between. CDR3 DNA sequence: TGCGCCAGCAGCTTGGGAGTACTAGATGAGCAGTTCTTC. Amino acid sequence: CASSLGVLDEQFF.

The rearrangement uses TRBV18 and TRBJ1-1; perhaps TRBD1 as D (6 bases). V shed 2 bases and J shed 1 base, with 8 bases lying between them. This CDR3 spans 14 amino acids. CDR1 and CDR2 from the germline V gene are KGHSH and LQKENI. CDR3 nucleotide sequence: TGTGCCAGCTCACCAGGGACACAGAACACTGAAGCTTTCTTT. Protein: CASSPGTQNTEAFF.

The CDR3 protein is CASSQGEPIYF. The CDR3 DNA reads TGTGCCAGCTCACAGGGGGAGCCCATATATTTT. This chain links TRBV18 with TRBJ1-3; tentative D call: TRBD1 (6 bases). This CDR3 is 11 amino acids long. V was trimmed by 4 bases and J by 11 bases, leaving 9 bases between them. Germline V gene data show CDR1 as KGHSH and CDR2 as LQKENI.

This clone was recorded once. At one end, the junction sequence differs from germline, possibly due to a read error. The J gene is TRBJ1-1, the V gene TRBV29-1; TRBD1 aligns across 10 bases. The germline V gene has CDR1 SQVTM and CDR2 ANQGSEA. The CDR3 extends over 13 amino acids. The CDR3 here is CSVAGQGNSEAFF. In nucleotides, the CDR3 is TGCAGCGTTGCGGGACAGGGGAACTCTGAAGCTTTCTTT.

This clone was recorded only once. The CDR3 here is CASSSADRAPYNEQFF. The CDR3 DNA sequence: TGCGCCAGCAGCTCGGCGGACAGGGCACCCTACAATGAGCAGTTCTTC. The V call is TRBV5-1, the J call TRBJ2-1; 8 bases are a match to TRBD1. Germline trimming cut 3 bases from V and 2 bases from J; bases unmatched to any gene: 7. The CDR3 is 16 amino acids. Germline values: CDR1 SGHRS, CDR2 YFSETQ.

The chain carries TRBV7-9 and TRBJ2-1, with TRBD2 matching 7 bases. Germline loops: CDR1 SEHNR, CDR2 FQNEAQ (reference sequence). J gave up 8 bases and V 3 bases, and 7 bases lay outside the gene matches. This CDR3 is 14 amino acids long. The CDR3 reads CASSFPGLGYEQFF. CDR3 nucleotides: TGTGCCAGCAGCTTCCCCGGACTAGGCTATGAGCAGTTCTTC.

V and J are TRBV15 and TRBJ1-4; the D is unclear. With 0 bases removed from V and 0 bases from J, the gap between germline ends came to 8 bases. CDR3 length: 16 residues. Germline lookup yields CDR1 LNHNV and CDR2 YYDKDF (reference sequence). The CDR3 DNA is TGTGCCACCAGCAGAGACAGACTATCAACTAATGAAAAACTGTTTTTT. Amino acid sequence: CATSRDRLSTNEKLFF. The full variable domain, its missing parts supplied by reference TRBV15 and TRBJ1-4, is DAMVIQNPRYQVTQFGKPVTLSCSQTLNHNVMYWYQQKSSQAPKLLFHYYDKDFNNEADTPDNFQSRRPNTSFCFLDIRSPGLGDTAMYLCATSRDRLSTNEKLFFGSGTQLSVL.

V gene TRBV6-5 combines with J gene TRBJ1-2, with no clear D. There are 14 residues in the CDR3. CDR1 and CDR2 (germline): MNHEY, SVGAGI. V dropped 7 bases and J dropped 3 bases, with 15 bases sitting between them. The CDR3, as DNA: TGTGCCAGCACCGAGAGGGAAACAGACTATGGCTACACCTTC. This sequence encodes CASTERETDYGYTF.

The rearrangement links TRBV5-1 to TRBJ2-2, with D possibly TRBD1 on 5 matching bases. CDR1 is SGHRS, CDR2 YFSETQ, per germline. Between the trimmed V and J ends, which lost 1 base and 0 bases, there was a span of 13 bases. The CDR3 totals 17 residues. The CDR3 reads CASSLQWQGSNTGELFF. CDR3 bases: TGCGCCAGCAGCTTGCAATGGCAGGGCTCGAACACCGGGGAGCTGTTTTTT.

The chain has TRBV15 and TRBJ1-1; D is unresolved. Germline V gives CDR1 LNHNV, CDR2 YYDKDF (reference sequence). V was clipped by 4 bases and J by 0 bases, with 9 bases between them. The CDR3 has 14 amino acids. The CDR3 nucleotides read TGTGCCACCAGCATGAGGGAATTGAACACTGAAGCTTTCTTT. Its protein product is CATSMRELNTEAFF. The full variable domain, its missing parts supplied by reference TRBV15 and TRBJ1-1, is DAMVIQNPRYQVTQFGKPVTLSCSQTLNHNVMYWYQQKSSQAPKLLFHYYDKDFNNEADTPDNFQSRRPNTSFCFLDIRSPGLGDTAMYLCATSMRELNTEAFFGQGTRLTVV.

V and J are TRBV3-1 (or the pseudogene TRBV3-2) and TRBJ1-2, with 10 nucleotides matching TRBD1. V dropped 3 bases and J dropped 2; count of bases not matched to a gene: 3. The CDR3 length is 15 residues. CDR1 and CDR2 from the germline V gene are LGHDT and YNNKEL (reference sequence). CDR3 bases: TGTGCCAGCAGCCACTGGGGACAGGGGAACTATGGCTACACCTTC. Translation: CASSHWGQGNYGYTF.

The chain has TRBV5-6 and TRBJ1-2; 7 bases align to TRBD1. Germline CDR1 is SGHDT and CDR2 is YYEEEE. The CDR3 extends over 14 amino acids. With 4 bases clipped from V and 4 bases from J, the junction kept 7 bases outside the gene matches. CDR3 in DNA: TGTGCCAGCAGCCCGACAGGGTTAGGCTATGGCTACACCTTC. Translated: CASSPTGLGYGYTF.

This chain connects TRBV21-1 to TRBJ2-7; the table's D call of TRBD2 was not tested on the DNA. TRBV21-1 is a pseudogene segment. This CDR3 comprises 14 residues. DNA for the CDR3: TGTGCCGCCAGGGCTAGCGGGGGGTTTATTGAGCAGTACTTC. Protein sequence: CAARASGGFIEQYF.

The chain recombines TRBV27 with TRBJ1-2; D perhaps matches TRBD1 (5 bases). Germline V gene lookup returns CDR1 MNHEY and CDR2 SMNVEV (reference sequence). The CDR3 is 15 residues long. V gave up 4 bases and J gave up 8 bases, with 20 bases separating them. This chain's CDR3 is CASSSYSPQSGGYTF. CDR3 nucleotide sequence: TGTGCCAGCAGTTCCTACAGCCCTCAATCAGGGGGCTACACCTTC.

The chain has TRBV19 and TRBJ2-1; tentatively, D is TRBD1 (6 bases). This CDR3 contains 15 residues. V gave up 3 bases and J gave up 5 bases, with 14 bases separating them. Germline V gene lookup returns CDR1 LNHDA and CDR2 SQIVND (reference sequence). The CDR3 DNA reads as TGTGCCAGTAGTATCTGGGCAGGGGTTAACAATGAGCAGTTCTTC. It translates to CASSIWAGVNNEQFF.